These 6 T cell receptor beta chains were sequenced from one sample in a study of blood T cells in healthy people across ages. A second PCR of 7 to 11 cycles used a sample-barcoded 5' primer and a J-beta primer mix. TCRdb itself ran the 5' RACE reads through MiXCR, one entry per CDR3 protein. Of roughly 1.5 million distinct CDR3 sequences in the sample, approximately 43% are singletons; the top ten hold approximately 4%. Sequencing was carried out using blood. The receptor source for this set is a woman between 18 and 29 years old in good health.

This clonotype appeared a few times. This chain uses TRBV10-3 with TRBJ1-5, with D perhaps TRBD1 (5 bases). The CDR3 is 15 residues long. Per the germline V gene, CDR1 is ENHRY and CDR2 is SYGVKD. The V and J ends lost 2 bases and 2 bases respectively, with 10 bases between them. CDR3 bases: TGTGCCATCAGTGAGCAGGGACCTCGCAATCAGCCCCAGCATTTT. This encodes CAISEQGPRNQPQHF.

This clonotype occurred a few times. This chain connects TRBV28 to TRBJ2-7; unclear D gene. Near its end, the DNA agrees better with TRBJ2-5, so the J call may be wrong. The CDR3 sequence is 19 residues long. Germline CDR1 reads MDHEN; CDR2 reads SYDVKM. CDR3 residues: CASSFWAEQYRSLVETQYF. The CDR3 DNA sequence: TGTGCCAGCAGTTTTTGGGCAGAACAATATCGAAGCCTGGTAGAGACCCAGTACTTC.

This chain joins TRBV18 and TRBJ1-1, with D unclear. The germline gives CDR1 KGHSH, CDR2 LQKENI. This CDR3 comprises 13 residues. Trimming pared 8 bases from V and 0 bases from J, leaving 10 bases between. The CDR3 region has the DNA TGTGCCAGCCTACCGGCTCTGAACACTGAAGCTTTCTTT. The encoded protein is CASLPALNTEAFF.

This clonotype showed up just a few times. The V gene is TRBV29-1, the J gene TRBJ1-1; D gene ambiguous. V was shortened by 8 bases and J by 0 bases, with 10 bases between the two germline ends. In germline, CDR1 is SQVTM, CDR2 ANQGSEA. This CDR3 contains 12 residues. The CDR3 nucleotides read TGCAGCCCTTTGTTTGTGAACACTGAAGCTTTCTTT. As protein: CSPLFVNTEAFF.

In this sample, this clonotype turned up a few times. V gene TRBV9 combines with J gene TRBJ2-5, with 7 bases aligning to TRBD1. The end of the DNA is better explained by TRBJ2-7, so the J call may be wrong. CDR1 is SGDLS, CDR2 YYNGEE, per germline. The CDR3 totals 15 residues. CDR3 sequence: CASSPMGQLTYEQYF. CDR3 sequence (DNA): TGTGCCAGCAGCCCGATGGGACAGCTTACTTACGAGCAGTACTTC.

This clonotype turned up a few times. The V gene is TRBV29-1, the J gene TRBJ2-7, with 10 bases fitting TRBD2. The V and J ends lost 6 bases and 3 bases, in that order; junction bases with no gene match: 8. CDR1 is SQVTM and CDR2 is ANQGSEA in the germline V gene. The CDR3 loop spans 14 amino acids. The DNA of the CDR3 is TGCAGCGTAGCCCCACTAGCGGGGAACTACGAGCAGTACTTC. This sequence encodes CSVAPLAGNYEQYF.